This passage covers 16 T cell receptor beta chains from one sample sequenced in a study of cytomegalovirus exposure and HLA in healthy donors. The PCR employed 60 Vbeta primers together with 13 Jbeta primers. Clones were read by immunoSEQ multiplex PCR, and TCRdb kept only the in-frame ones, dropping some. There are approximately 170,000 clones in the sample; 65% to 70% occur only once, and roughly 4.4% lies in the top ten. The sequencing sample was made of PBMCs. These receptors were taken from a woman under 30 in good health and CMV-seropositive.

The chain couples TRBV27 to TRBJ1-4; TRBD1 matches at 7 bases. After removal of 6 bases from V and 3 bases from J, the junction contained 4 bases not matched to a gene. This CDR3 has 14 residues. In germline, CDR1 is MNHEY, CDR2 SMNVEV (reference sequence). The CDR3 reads CASSPGTANEKLFF. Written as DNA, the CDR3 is TGTGCCAGCAGCCCCGGGACAGCTAATGAAAAACTGTTTTTT. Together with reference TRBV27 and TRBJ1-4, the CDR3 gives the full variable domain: EAQVTQNPRYLITVTGKKLTVTCSQNMNHEYMSWYRQDPGLGLRQIYYSMNVEVTDKGDVPEGYKVSRKEKRNFPLILESPSPNQTSLYFCASSPGTANEKLFFGSGTQLSVL.

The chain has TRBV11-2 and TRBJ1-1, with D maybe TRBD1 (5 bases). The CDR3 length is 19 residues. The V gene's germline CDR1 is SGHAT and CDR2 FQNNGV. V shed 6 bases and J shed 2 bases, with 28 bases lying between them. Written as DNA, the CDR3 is TGTGCCAGCAGACCTCTTAGTGGAGGGCTGAGGGGTTATAACACTGAAGCTTTCTTT. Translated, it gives CASRPLSGGLRGYNTEAFF.

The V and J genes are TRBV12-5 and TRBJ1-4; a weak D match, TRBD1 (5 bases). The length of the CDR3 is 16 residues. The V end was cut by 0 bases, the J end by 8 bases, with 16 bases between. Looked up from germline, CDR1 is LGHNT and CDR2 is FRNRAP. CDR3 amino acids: CASGLVLAGSGEKLFF. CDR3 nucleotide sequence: TGTGCTAGTGGTTTGGTACTAGCAGGGTCGGGGGAAAAACTGTTTTTT. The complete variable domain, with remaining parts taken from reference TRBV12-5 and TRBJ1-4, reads DARVTQTPRHKVTEMGQEVTMRCQPILGHNTVFWYRQTMMQGLELLAYFRNRAPLDDSGMPKDRFSAEMPDATLATLKIQPSEPRDSAVYFCASGLVLAGSGEKLFFGSGTQLSVL.

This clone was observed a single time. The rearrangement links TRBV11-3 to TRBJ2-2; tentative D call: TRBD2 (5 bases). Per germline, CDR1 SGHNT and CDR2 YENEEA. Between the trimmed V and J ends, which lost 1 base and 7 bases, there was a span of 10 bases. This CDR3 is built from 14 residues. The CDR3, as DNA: TGTGCCAGCAGCTTAGCTTATGAGGGCGGGGAGCTGTTTTTT. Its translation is CASSLAYEGGELFF.

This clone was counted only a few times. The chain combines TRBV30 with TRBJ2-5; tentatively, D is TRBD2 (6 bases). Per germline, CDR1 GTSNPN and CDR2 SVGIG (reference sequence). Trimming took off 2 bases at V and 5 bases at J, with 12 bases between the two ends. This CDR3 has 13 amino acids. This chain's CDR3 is CAWSQGGWETQYF. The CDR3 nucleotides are TGTGCCTGGAGTCAAGGAGGGTGGGAGACCCAGTACTTC.

CDR3 sequence: CASSLMTSGLGDEQFF. Written as DNA, the CDR3 is TGTGCCAGCAGCTTAATGACTAGCGGGTTGGGGGATGAGCAGTTCTTC. The V and J genes are TRBV11-3 and TRBJ2-1, with 10 bases lining up with TRBD2. Germline trimming cut 2 bases from V and 8 bases from J; bases unmatched to any gene: 9. CDR1 and CDR2 (germline): SGHNT, YENEEA. This CDR3 contains 16 residues.

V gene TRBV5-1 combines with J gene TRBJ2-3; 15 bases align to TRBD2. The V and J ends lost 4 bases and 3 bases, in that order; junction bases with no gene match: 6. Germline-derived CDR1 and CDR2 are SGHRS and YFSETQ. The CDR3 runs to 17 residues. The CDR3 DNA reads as TGCGCCAGCAGCCCACCGGGACTAGCGGGAGGAACAGATACGCAGTATTTT. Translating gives CASSPPGLAGGTDTQYF.

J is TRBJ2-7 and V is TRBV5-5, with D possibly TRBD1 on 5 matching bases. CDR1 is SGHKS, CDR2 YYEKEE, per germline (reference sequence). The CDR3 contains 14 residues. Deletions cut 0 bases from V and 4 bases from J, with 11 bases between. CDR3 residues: CASSLVTGVYEQYF. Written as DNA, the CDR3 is TGTGCCAGCAGCTTGGTCACAGGCGTTTACGAGCAGTACTTC.

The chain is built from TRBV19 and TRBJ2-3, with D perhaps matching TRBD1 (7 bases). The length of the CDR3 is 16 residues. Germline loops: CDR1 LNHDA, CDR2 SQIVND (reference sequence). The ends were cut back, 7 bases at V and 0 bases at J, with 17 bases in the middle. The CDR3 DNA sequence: TGTGCCAGTAACCGGGGGACAGTCTCTAGCACAGATACGCAGTATTTT. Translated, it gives CASNRGTVSSTDTQYF.

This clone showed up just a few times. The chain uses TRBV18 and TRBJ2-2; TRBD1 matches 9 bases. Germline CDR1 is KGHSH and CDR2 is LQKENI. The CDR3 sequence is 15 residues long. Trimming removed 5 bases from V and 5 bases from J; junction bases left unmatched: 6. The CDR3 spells CASSNRQGETGELFF. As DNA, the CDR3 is TGTGCCAGCTCAAACAGACAGGGGGAAACCGGGGAGCTGTTTTTT.

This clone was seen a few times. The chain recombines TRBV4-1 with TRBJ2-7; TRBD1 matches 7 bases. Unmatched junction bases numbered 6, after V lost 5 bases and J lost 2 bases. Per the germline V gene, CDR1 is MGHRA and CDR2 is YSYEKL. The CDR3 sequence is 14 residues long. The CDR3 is CASSKTGTAYEQYF. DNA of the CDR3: TGCGCCAGCAGCAAGACCGGGACAGCCTACGAGCAGTACTTC.

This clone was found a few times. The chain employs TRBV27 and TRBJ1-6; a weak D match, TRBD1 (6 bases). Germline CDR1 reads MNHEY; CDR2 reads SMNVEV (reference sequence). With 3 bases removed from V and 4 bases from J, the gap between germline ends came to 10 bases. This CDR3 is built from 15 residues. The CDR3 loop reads CASSLDSRYNSPLHF. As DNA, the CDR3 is TGTGCCAGCAGTTTGGACAGCCGTTATAATTCACCCCTCCACTTT.

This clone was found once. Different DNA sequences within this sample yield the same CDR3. The CDR3 spells CASSDDFWSYNSPLHF. The DNA of the CDR3 is TGTGCCAGCAGCGATGATTTTTGGAGCTATAATTCACCCCTCCACTTT. The J gene is TRBJ1-6, the V gene TRBV5-6; D gene unclear. The CDR3 consists of 16 residues. Trimming stripped 4 bases from V and 3 bases from J, with 14 bases between. Germline CDR1 and CDR2: SGHDT and YYEEEE.

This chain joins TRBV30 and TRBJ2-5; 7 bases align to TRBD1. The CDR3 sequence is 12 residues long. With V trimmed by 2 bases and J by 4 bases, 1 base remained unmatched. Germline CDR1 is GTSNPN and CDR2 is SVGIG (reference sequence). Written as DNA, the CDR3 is TGTGCCTGGAGTCGACAGGGAGAGACCCAGTACTTC. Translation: CAWSRQGETQYF.

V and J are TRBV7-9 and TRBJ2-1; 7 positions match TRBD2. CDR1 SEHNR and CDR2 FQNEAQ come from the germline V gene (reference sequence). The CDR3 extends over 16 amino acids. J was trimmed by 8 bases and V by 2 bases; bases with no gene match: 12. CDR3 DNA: TGTGCCAGCAGCTTACACGAAAGCGGGATATTGGATGAGCAGTTCTTC. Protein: CASSLHESGILDEQFF.

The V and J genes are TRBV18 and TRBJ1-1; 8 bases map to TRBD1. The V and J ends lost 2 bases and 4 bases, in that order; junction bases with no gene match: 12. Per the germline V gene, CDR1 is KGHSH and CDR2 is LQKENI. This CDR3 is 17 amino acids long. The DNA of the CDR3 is TGTGCCAGCTCACCAAGGCAGGGGGCGCAGGTCGGCACTGAAGCTTTCTTT. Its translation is CASSPRQGAQVGTEAFF.